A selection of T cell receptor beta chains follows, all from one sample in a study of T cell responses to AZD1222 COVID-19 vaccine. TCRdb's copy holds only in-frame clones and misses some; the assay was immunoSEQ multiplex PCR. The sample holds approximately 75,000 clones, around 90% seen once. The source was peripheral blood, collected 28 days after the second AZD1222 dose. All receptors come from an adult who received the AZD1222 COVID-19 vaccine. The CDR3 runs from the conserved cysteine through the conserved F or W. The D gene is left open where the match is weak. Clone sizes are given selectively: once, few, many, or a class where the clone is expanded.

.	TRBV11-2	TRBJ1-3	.	CASSYNDPRSGNTIYF	TGTGCCAGCAGCTACAATGACCCGAGATCTGGAAACACCATATATTTT
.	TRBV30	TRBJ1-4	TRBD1	CAWSPDRADVKLFF	TGTGCCTGGAGCCCAGACAGGGCTGACGTAAAACTGTTTTTT
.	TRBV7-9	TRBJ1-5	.	CASSPRGGSNQPQHF	TGTGCCAGCAGCCCCCGAGGAGGGAGCAATCAGCCCCAGCATTTT
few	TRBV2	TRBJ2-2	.	CASSDSASGELFF	TGTGCCAGCAGTGACTCAGCTTCCGGGGAGCTGTTTTTT
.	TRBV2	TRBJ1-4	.	CASSEGGGANEKLFF	TGTGCCAGCAGTGAGGGAGGCGGGGCTAATGAAAAACTGTTTTTT
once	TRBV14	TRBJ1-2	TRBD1	CASSQSEWQGAKEGYTF	TGTGCCAGCAGCCAAAGCGAATGGCAGGGGGCTAAGGAAGGCTACACCTTC
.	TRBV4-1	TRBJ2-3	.	CASSQDGVFTDTQYF	TGCGCCAGCAGCCAAGATGGAGTTTTCACAGATACGCAGTATTTT
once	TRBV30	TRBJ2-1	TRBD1	CAWGTGNYNEQFF	TGTGCCTGGGGGACAGGGAACTACAATGAGCAGTTCTTC
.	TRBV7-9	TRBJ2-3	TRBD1	CASLGTGRTDTQYF	TGTGCCAGCCTCGGGACAGGGAGGACAGATACGCAGTATTTT
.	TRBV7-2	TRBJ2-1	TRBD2	CASSYQRGGSNEQFF	TGTGCCAGCAGCTATCAGCGGGGGGGCTCTAATGAGCAGTTCTTC
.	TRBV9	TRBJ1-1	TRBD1	CASSPGQAGNTEAFF	TGTGCCAGCAGCCCAGGACAGGCGGGGAACACTGAAGCTTTCTTT
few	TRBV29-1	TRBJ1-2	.	CSVEEKGGLGYTF	TGCAGCGTTGAAGAGAAAGGGGGTCTCGGCTACACCTTC
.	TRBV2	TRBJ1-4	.	CASSGTGNEKLFF	TGTGCCAGCAGTGGAACAGGGAATGAAAAACTGTTTTTT
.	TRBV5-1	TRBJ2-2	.	CASRQDYTSNTGELFF	TGCGCCAGCAGGCAGGATTACACTTCGAACACCGGGGAGCTGTTTTTT
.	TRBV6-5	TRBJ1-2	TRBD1	CASSKQGRDYGYTF	TGTGCCAGCAGTAAACAGGGGAGGGACTATGGCTACACCTTC
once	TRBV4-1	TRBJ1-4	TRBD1	CAPSPQGVGNEKLFF	TGCGCCCCCAGCCCCCAGGGGGTAGGAAATGAAAAACTGTTTTTT
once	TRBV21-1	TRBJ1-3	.	CASTDSNTIYF	TGTGCCAGCACCGATAGCAACACCATATATTTT
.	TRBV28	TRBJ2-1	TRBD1	CASSLWDGTGRNEQFF	TGTGCCAGCAGTTTATGGGATGGGACAGGTAGAAATGAGCAGTTCTTC
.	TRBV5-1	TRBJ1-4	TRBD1	CASSLDTGGLFF	TGCGCCAGCAGCTTGGATACAGGGGGCTTGTTTTTT
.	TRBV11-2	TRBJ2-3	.	CASGSSKGTDTQYF	TGTGCCAGCGGTTCCTCAAAGGGCACAGATACGCAGTATTTT
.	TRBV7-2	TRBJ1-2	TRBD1	CASSLALTTGGDNGYTF	TGTGCCAGCAGCTTAGCACTGACCACAGGGGGCGACAATGGCTACACCTTC
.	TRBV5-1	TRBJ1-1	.	CASSLDGNNEAFF	TGCGCCAGCAGCTTGGATGGGAATAATGAAGCTTTCTTT
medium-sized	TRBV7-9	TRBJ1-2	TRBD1	CASSSTGGDYGYTF	TGTGCCAGCAGCTCGACAGGGGGAGACTATGGCTACACCTTC